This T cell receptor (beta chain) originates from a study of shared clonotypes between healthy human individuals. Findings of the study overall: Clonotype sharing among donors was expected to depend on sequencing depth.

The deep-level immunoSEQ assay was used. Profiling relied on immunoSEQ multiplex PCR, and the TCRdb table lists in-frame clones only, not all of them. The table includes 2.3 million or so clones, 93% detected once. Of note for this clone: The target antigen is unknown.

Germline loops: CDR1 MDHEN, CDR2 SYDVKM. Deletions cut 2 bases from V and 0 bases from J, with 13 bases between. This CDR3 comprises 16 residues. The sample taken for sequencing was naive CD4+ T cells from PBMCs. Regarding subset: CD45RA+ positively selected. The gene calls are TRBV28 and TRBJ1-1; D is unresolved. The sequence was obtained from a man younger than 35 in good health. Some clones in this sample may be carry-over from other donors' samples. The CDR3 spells CASSLMAGAMNTEAFF. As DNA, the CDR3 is TGTGCCAGCAGTTTAATGGCAGGCGCCATGAACACTGAAGCTTTCTTT.